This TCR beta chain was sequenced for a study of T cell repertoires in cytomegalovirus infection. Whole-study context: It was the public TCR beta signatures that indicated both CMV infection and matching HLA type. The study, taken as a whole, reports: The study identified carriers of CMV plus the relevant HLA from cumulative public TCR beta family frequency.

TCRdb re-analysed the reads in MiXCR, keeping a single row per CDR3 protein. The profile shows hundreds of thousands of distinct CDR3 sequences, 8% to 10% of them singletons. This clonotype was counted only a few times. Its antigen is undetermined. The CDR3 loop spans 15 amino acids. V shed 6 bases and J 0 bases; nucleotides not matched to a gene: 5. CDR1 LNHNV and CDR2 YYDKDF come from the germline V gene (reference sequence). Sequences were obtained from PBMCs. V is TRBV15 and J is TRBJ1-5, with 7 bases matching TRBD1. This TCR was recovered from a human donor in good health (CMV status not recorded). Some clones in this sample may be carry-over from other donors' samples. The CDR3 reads CATRTDRDSNQPQHF. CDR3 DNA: TGTGCCACCAGAACCGACAGGGATAGCAATCAGCCCCAGCATTTT.